This entry describes one TCR beta chain. Its antigen is still unknown. Only in-frame clones appear in the TCRdb table, and some are missing; sequencing was by immunoSEQ multiplex PCR. The repertoire consists of roughly 70,000 clones, with 74% occurring once and the leading ten covering around 1.5%. This entry comes from a study of vaccination effects on CD4 cells after COVID-19. Antigen-specific CD4+ T cells expanded by the ViraFEST assay with viral peptide pools were then sequenced. After more than 8 days in culture, the CD4+ T cells were isolated. Participants received two doses of either the BNT162b2 or mRNA-1273 vaccine. This sequence originates from a human donor who received a COVID-19 vaccine. Source: CD4+ T cells from PBMCs cultured with HCoV-229E spike peptides, taken after COVID-19 vaccination.

The CDR3 protein is CASKTGGSTDTQYF. The CDR3 nucleotides read TGTGCCAGCAAGACAGGGGGCAGCACAGATACGCAGTATTTT. The chain is built from TRBV6-5 and TRBJ2-3; 10 nucleotides match TRBD1. Trimming cost V 7 bases and J 0 bases; bases outside gene matches: 1. Germline V lookup: CDR1 MNHEY, CDR2 SVGAGI. The CDR3 spans 14 residues.